One sample yielded the 25 T cell receptor beta chains listed below, sequenced in a study of cytomegalovirus exposure and HLA in healthy donors. The PCR ran on 60 Vbeta and 13 Jbeta primers. Sequenced by immunoSEQ multiplex PCR; TCRdb stores in-frame clones only, minus some. The data show tens of thousands of clones, around three quarters seen once. Sequencing was performed on PBMCs. These receptors were obtained from a woman between 35 and 50 years old in good health and CMV-seronegative.

A few counts support this clone. This rearrangement joins TRBV4-1 to TRBJ1-1; D is possibly TRBD1 (6 bases). This CDR3 has 13 residues. Looked up from germline, CDR1 is MGHRA and CDR2 is YSYEKL. Trimming left V 2 bases short and J 8 bases short, with 12 bases between. CDR3 sequence (DNA): TGCGCCAGCAGCCAACACAGGGCCCCCGAAGCTTTCTTT. It yields the protein CASSQHRAPEAFF.

V usage is TRBV7-9 and J usage is TRBJ2-7; D remains unclear. Germline-derived CDR1 and CDR2 are SEHNR and FQNEAQ (reference sequence). The CDR3 extends over 14 amino acids. With 0 bases removed from V and 2 bases from J, the gap between germline ends came to 8 bases. CDR3 loop: CASSLAADTYEQYF. The CDR3 DNA reads TGTGCCAGCAGCTTAGCGGCAGACACCTACGAGCAGTACTTC.

The chain carries TRBV2 and TRBJ2-7, with D uncertain. The germline V gene encodes CDR1 SNHLY and CDR2 FYNNEI. V was pared by 2 bases and J by 5 bases, with 10 bases between. There are 13 residues in the CDR3. The CDR3 spells CASSENRGDEQYF. The CDR3 nucleotides are TGTGCCAGCAGTGAAAACCGCGGAGACGAGCAGTACTTC.

This sequence joins TRBV5-6 and TRBJ2-7, with 12 bases lining up with TRBD2. V gave up 0 bases and J gave up 7 bases; unmatched junction bases: 5. CDR3 length equals 15 residues. Germline V gene lookup returns CDR1 SGHDT and CDR2 YYEEEE. The CDR3 sequence: CASSLGTSGTGEQYF. In DNA form, the CDR3 reads TGTGCCAGCAGCTTGGGGACTAGCGGGACGGGGGAGCAGTACTTC.

The genes are TRBV4-1 and TRBJ1-2; D is possibly TRBD1 (6 bases). The V end lost 4 bases, the J end lost 0 bases, and 12 bases lay between the germline ends. Germline assignment: CDR1 MGHRA and CDR2 YSYEKL. This CDR3 has 15 amino acids. For the CDR3, the DNA is TGCGCCAGCAGCCGGACAGAAGACCCTAACTATGGCTACACCTTC. Translated, it gives CASSRTEDPNYGYTF.

This clone showed up just once. The V call is TRBV29-1, the J call TRBJ2-7; D remains unclear. This CDR3 is 13 amino acids long. The ends were cut back, 6 bases at V and 0 bases at J, with 12 bases in the middle. Germline loops: CDR1 SQVTM, CDR2 ANQGSEA. CDR3 in amino acids: CSVLTPSSYEQYF. CDR3 coding DNA: TGCAGCGTGTTGACTCCGAGCTCCTACGAGCAGTACTTC.

This clone was detected a few times. The V gene is TRBV7-3, the J gene TRBJ1-3; no reliable D call. Germline lookup yields CDR1 SGHTA and CDR2 FQGTGA. The CDR3 covers 17 residues. V was clipped by 5 bases and J by 0 bases, with 17 bases between them. The CDR3, as DNA: TGTGCCAGCAGCCCAAGGGTATCGGGGAGCTCTGGAAACACCATATATTTT. Encoded protein: CASSPRVSGSSGNTIYF. The whole variable domain, filled in from reference TRBV7-3 and TRBJ1-3, reads GAGVSQTPSNKVTEKGKYVELRCDPISGHTALYWYRQSLGQGPEFLIYFQGTGAADDSGLPNDRFFAVRPEGSVSTLKIQRTERGDSAVYLCASSPRVSGSSGNTIYFGEGSWLTVV.

The V call is TRBV2, the J call TRBJ1-1; TRBD1 aligns across 7 bases. V lost 4 bases to trimming and J lost 1 base; unmatched junction nucleotides: 6. Germline V gene sequence: CDR1 SNHLY, CDR2 FYNNEI. This CDR3 is built from 15 residues. The CDR3 region has the DNA TGTGCCAGCAGTGGACCGACAGGGTCGAACACTGAAGCTTTCTTT. It yields the protein CASSGPTGSNTEAFF.

This clone was seen a few times. The V gene is TRBV5-4, the J gene TRBJ2-3, with a possible D match to TRBD2 (6 bases). Deletions cut 4 bases from V and 1 base from J, with 10 bases between. Germline-derived CDR1 and CDR2 are SGHNT and YYREEE (reference sequence). This CDR3 is built from 14 residues. CDR3 region: CASSAGLRTDTQYF. The CDR3 region has the DNA TGTGCCAGCAGCGCGGGACTTCGCACAGATACGCAGTATTTT.

This chain connects TRBV6-5 to TRBJ1-6; 10 bases match TRBD1. The CDR3 covers 14 residues. CDR1 MNHEY and CDR2 SVGAGI come from the germline V gene. Trimming removed 6 bases from V and 8 bases from J; junction bases left unmatched: 4. The DNA of the CDR3 is TGTGCCAGCAGGAGGGACAGGGGAGATTCACCCCTCCACTTT. Protein sequence: CASRRDRGDSPLHF.

This clone showed up just once. The chain joins TRBV5-1 to TRBJ2-7; 7 bases agree with TRBD1. Germline V gives CDR1 SGHRS, CDR2 YFSETQ. The CDR3 sequence is 14 residues long. After removal of 0 bases from V and 6 bases from J, the junction contained 6 bases not matched to a gene. Here the CDR3 reads CASSLDRGTLEQYF. CDR3 nucleotide sequence: TGCGCCAGCAGCTTGGACAGGGGTACTCTCGAGCAGTACTTC.

This clone has just a few counts. The rearrangement uses TRBV18 and TRBJ1-5; TRBD1 agrees at 11 bases. The CDR3 has 16 amino acids. Trimming at V came to 2 bases and at J to 2 bases, leaving 2 bases not matched to a gene. CDR1 and CDR2 (germline): KGHSH, LQKENI. The CDR3, as DNA: TGTGCCAGCTCACCAAGGGACAGGGGGGGCAATCAGCCCCAGCATTTT. Its protein is CASSPRDRGGNQPQHF. Using reference TRBV18 and TRBJ1-5 for the parts outside the CDR3, the full variable domain is NAGVMQNPRHLVRRRGQEARLRCSPMKGHSHVYWYRQLPEEGLKFMVYLQKENIIDESGMPKERFSAEFPKEGPSILRIQQVVRGDSAAYFCASSPRDRGGNQPQHFGDGTRLSIL.

This clone has more than one count but fewer than ten. Written as DNA, the CDR3 is TGTGCCAGCAGTTTAAAGGGAGGGCCCTATGGCTACACCTTC. It specifies CASSLKGGPYGYTF. The chain is built from TRBV28 and TRBJ1-2; D gene uncertain. From germline, CDR1 is MDHEN and CDR2 SYDVKM. The CDR3 spans 14 residues. V was shortened by 2 bases and J by 4 bases, with 11 bases between the two germline ends.

This chain joins TRBV20-1 and TRBJ1-3; maybe TRBD1 (5 bases). CDR3 size: 10 residues. Trimming removed 5 bases at V and 8 bases at J, with 7 bases between. Germline V gene data show CDR1 as DFQATT and CDR2 as SNEGSKA (reference sequence). CDR3: CSALRDTIYF. The CDR3 DNA reads as TGCAGTGCTCTCAGGGACACCATATATTTT.

The J gene is TRBJ1-5, the V gene TRBV4-1, with D tentatively TRBD1 (5 bases). The V gene lost 0 bases and the J gene lost 3 bases, with 9 bases spanning the gap. The germline V gene has CDR1 MGHRA and CDR2 YSYEKL. The CDR3 has 15 amino acids. The CDR3 reads CASSQDPGNNQPQHF. CDR3 sequence (DNA): TGCGCCAGCAGCCAAGATCCAGGGAACAATCAGCCCCAGCATTTT.

The chain has TRBV10-1 and TRBJ1-1; D is unresolved. The germline V gene encodes CDR1 WNHNN and CDR2 SYGVQD (reference sequence). Trimming removed 6 bases at V and 0 bases at J, with 8 bases between. CDR3 length equals 13 residues. CDR3 in DNA: TGCGCCAGCAGCCCGCGCATGAACACTGAAGCTTTCTTT. Translating gives CASSPRMNTEAFF.

V and J are TRBV5-1 and TRBJ2-5; D might be TRBD2 (5 bases). The CDR3 runs to 14 residues. Between the trimmed V and J ends, which lost 0 bases and 5 bases, there was a span of 11 bases. CDR1 is SGHRS, CDR2 YFSETQ, per germline. DNA of the CDR3: TGCGCCAGCAGCTTGGGGACTCCACGGGAGACCCAGTACTTC. It encodes CASSLGTPRETQYF. Variable domain in full (rest from reference TRBV5-1 and TRBJ2-5): KAGVTQTPRYLIKTRGQQVTLSCSPISGHRSVSWYQQTPGQGLQFLFEYFSETQRNKGNFPGRFSGRQFSNSRSEMNVSTLELGDSALYLCASSLGTPRETQYFGPGTRLLVL.

This chain uses TRBV5-1 with TRBJ2-7; 10 bases are a match to TRBD1. V shed 5 bases and J 5 bases; nucleotides not matched to a gene: 10. The length of the CDR3 is 15 residues. In germline, CDR1 is SGHRS, CDR2 YFSETQ. CDR3 in DNA: TGCGCCAGCAGACAAGGACAGGGGGGAAGTAACGAGCAGTACTTC. Translating gives CASRQGQGGSNEQYF.

J is TRBJ1-6 and V is TRBV28, with TRBD1 matching 7 bases. The J segment lost 9 bases and the V segment lost 6 bases, leaving 11 bases of the junction unmatched. Germline CDR1 MDHEN, CDR2 SYDVKM. This CDR3 is 15 amino acids long. In DNA, the CDR3 is TGTGCCAGCAGACCGACAGGGTTCACCGCTTCACCCCTCCACTTT. Translated, it gives CASRPTGFTASPLHF.

The rearrangement uses TRBV6-6 and TRBJ2-7; no definite D call. The CDR3 has 13 residues. Germline CDR1 MNHNY, CDR2 SVGAGI (reference sequence). V shed 6 bases and J shed 3 bases, with 12 bases lying between them. In DNA form, the CDR3 reads TGTGCCAGCAGCCCCAGGATCGACTACGAGCAGTACTTC. It encodes CASSPRIDYEQYF.

V usage is TRBV19 and J usage is TRBJ1-1, with unresolved D. Germline CDR1 is LNHDA and CDR2 is SQIVND (reference sequence). The length of the CDR3 is 14 residues. Trimming left V 5 bases short and J 5 bases short, with 15 bases between. The CDR3 nucleotides read TGTGCCAGTAGTGGCAGGTCCCCCCGAACTGAAGCTTTCTTT. Translated: CASSGRSPRTEAFF.

The J gene is TRBJ1-1, the V gene TRBV27, with 9 nucleotides matching TRBD1. The junction had 8 bases not matched to a gene; V was cut back by 10 bases and J by 5 bases. Germline assignment: CDR1 MNHEY and CDR2 SMNVEV (reference sequence). There are 13 residues in the CDR3. This chain's CDR3 is CATLDRGRTEAFF. CDR3 bases: TGTGCCACCTTGGACAGGGGAAGGACTGAAGCTTTCTTT.

The chain carries TRBV7-9 and TRBJ2-7, with D possibly TRBD2 on 6 matching bases. Germline V gene sequence: CDR1 SEHNR, CDR2 FQNEAQ (reference sequence). Trimming took off 5 bases at V and 4 bases at J, with 18 bases between the two ends. The CDR3 spans 15 residues. The CDR3 sequence is CASSLSSGVGYEQYF. The CDR3 nucleotides read TGTGCCAGCAGCCTAAGCTCGGGGGTAGGGTACGAGCAGTACTTC.

This clone was counted only a few times. The chain combines TRBV7-2 with TRBJ2-1, with 7 nucleotides matching TRBD2. The trim removed 2 bases at V and 0 bases at J, leaving 4 bases unmatched. This CDR3 comprises 16 residues. Germline V gene data show CDR1 as SGHTA and CDR2 as FQGNSA. CDR3 coding DNA: TGTGCCAGCAGCTTATCTAGCGGTAGCTCCTACAATGAGCAGTTCTTC. Its translation is CASSLSSGSSYNEQFF.

The genes are TRBV19 and TRBJ1-1; tentative D call: TRBD1 (6 bases). The CDR3 covers 13 residues. V dropped 9 bases and J dropped 3 bases, with 14 bases sitting between them. Germline V CDR1 and CDR2: LNHDA, SQIVND (reference sequence). The CDR3 nucleotides read TGTGCCAGCGGGTGGACAGCCTACACTGAAGCTTTCTTT. It specifies CASGWTAYTEAFF.